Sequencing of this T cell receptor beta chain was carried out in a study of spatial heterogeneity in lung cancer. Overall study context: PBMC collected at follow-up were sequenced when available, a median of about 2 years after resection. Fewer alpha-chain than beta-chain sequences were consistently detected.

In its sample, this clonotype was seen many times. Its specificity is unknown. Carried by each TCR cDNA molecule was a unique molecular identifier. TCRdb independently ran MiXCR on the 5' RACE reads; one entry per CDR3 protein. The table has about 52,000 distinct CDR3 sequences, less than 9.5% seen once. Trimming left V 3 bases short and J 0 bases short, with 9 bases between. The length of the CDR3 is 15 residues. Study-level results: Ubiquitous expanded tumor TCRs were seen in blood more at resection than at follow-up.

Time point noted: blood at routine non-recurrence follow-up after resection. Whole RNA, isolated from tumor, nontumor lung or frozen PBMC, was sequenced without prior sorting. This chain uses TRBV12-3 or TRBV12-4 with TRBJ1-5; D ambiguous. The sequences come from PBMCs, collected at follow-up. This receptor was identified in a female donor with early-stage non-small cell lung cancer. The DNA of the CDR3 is TGTGCCAGCAGTTTTAGGGCCGCTAGCAATCAGCCCCAGCATTTT. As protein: CASSFRAASNQPQHF.